The 13 T cell receptor beta chains below all came from one sample that was sequenced in a study of human thymus T cells. Surgeons resected thymus tissue during corrective heart surgery. The repertoire was sequenced with immunoSEQ multiplex PCR; TCRdb's copy has only in-frame clones and lacks some. The sample shows tens of thousands of clones, 90% to 95% of them seen only once. The specimen sequenced was thymus tissue. The receptors were gathered from a girl under three years old with a congenital heart defect but otherwise immunologically healthy.

The chain is built from TRBV5-4 and TRBJ1-2, with TRBD1 matching over 11 bases. The CDR3 runs 17 residues. Looked up from germline, CDR1 is SGHNT and CDR2 is YYREEE (reference sequence). The ends lost 6 bases at V and 7 bases at J; junction bases unmatched: 17. In DNA, the CDR3 is TGTGCCAGCACTGTTTGGGGGTCCGGACAGGGGGCGCGTGGCTACACCTTC. It yields the protein CASTVWGSGQGARGYTF.

The chain joins TRBV4-3 to TRBJ2-7; possibly TRBD1 for D (5 bases). V lost 1 base and J lost 7, with 20 bases in between. Germline V lookup: CDR1 LGHNA, CDR2 YSLEER. The CDR3 runs to 16 residues. The CDR3 DNA is TGCGCCAGCAGCCAAGGAGTCGCAGGGTTGTACGGGGAGCAGTACTTC. It codes for CASSQGVAGLYGEQYF.

The chain uses TRBV7-5 and TRBJ1-1. TRBV7-5 is shown as a pseudogene. The CDR3 spans 11 residues. The CDR3 loop reads CVRSRKVWAFF. CDR3 sequence (DNA): TGTGTCAGAAGCCGAAAGGTCTGGGCTTTCTTT.

The V gene is TRBV5-1, the J gene TRBJ2-3, with D unresolved. V lost 3 bases, J lost 0 bases, and 14 bases lay in between. CDR3 length: 16 amino acids. Germline CDR1 is SGHRS and CDR2 is YFSETQ. CDR3 sequence: CASSYPNLKSTDTQYF. CDR3 coding DNA: TGCGCCAGCAGCTACCCGAACCTCAAAAGCACAGATACGCAGTATTTT.

The CDR3 loop reads CASSLKEISNTEAFF. CDR3 sequence (DNA): TGTGCCAGCAGCTTAAAGGAGATATCGAACACTGAAGCTTTCTTT. V and J are TRBV7-3 and TRBJ1-1; D is undetermined. This CDR3 region has 15 residues. The germline V and J ends were trimmed by 1 base and 1 base, with 10 bases remaining between them. Germline V gene data show CDR1 as SGHTA and CDR2 as FQGTGA.

The chain employs TRBV7-9 and TRBJ2-7, with D uncertain. Germline V CDR1 and CDR2: SEHNR, FQNEAQ (reference sequence). The CDR3 runs to 14 residues. Between the trimmed V and J ends, which lost 5 bases and 0 bases, there was a span of 11 bases. CDR3 residues: CASSELLSSYEQYF. In DNA form, the CDR3 reads TGTGCCAGCAGCGAGCTCTTGAGCTCCTACGAGCAGTACTTC.

The chain joins TRBV10-2 to TRBJ2-6, with D possibly being TRBD1 or TRBD2 (5 bases each). This CDR3 contains 19 residues. CDR1 and CDR2 (germline): WSHSY, SAAADI. Trimming cost V 1 base and J 0 bases, with 16 bases left between them. The CDR3: CASSEYGDGYTSGANVLTF. The CDR3 DNA reads as TGCGCCAGCAGTGAGTACGGGGACGGATACACCTCTGGGGCCAACGTCCTGACTTTC.

This chain connects TRBV14 to TRBJ1-3; D is undetermined. The CDR3 loop spans 15 amino acids. The germline V gene encodes CDR1 SGHDN and CDR2 FVKESK. V was trimmed by 0 bases and J by 1 base, leaving 7 bases between them. CDR3 sequence reads: CASSQDPGSGNTIYF. CDR3 nucleotides: TGTGCCAGCAGCCAAGATCCGGGTTCTGGAAACACCATATATTTT. The full variable domain, its missing parts supplied by reference TRBV14 and TRBJ1-3, is EAGVTQFPSHSVIEKGQTVTLRCDPISGHDNLYWYRRVMGKEIKFLLHFVKESKQDESGMPNNRFLAERTGGTYSTLKVQPAELEDSGVYFCASSQDPGSGNTIYFGEGSWLTVV.

The J gene is TRBJ2-2, the V gene TRBV14; 8 bases map to TRBD1. Per germline, CDR1 SGHDN and CDR2 FVKESK. Trimming removed 5 bases from V and 7 bases from J; junction bases left unmatched: 9. The CDR3 covers 15 residues. The CDR3 reads CASSAGTGVGGELFF. Here the CDR3 DNA reads TGTGCCAGCAGCGCCGGGACAGGAGTTGGCGGGGAGCTGTTTTTT.

This clone was recorded once. The gene calls are TRBV6-1 and TRBJ2-7, with unresolved D. CDR3 size: 13 residues. Per the germline V gene, CDR1 is MNHNS and CDR2 is SASEGT. V was trimmed by 7 bases and J by 5 bases, leaving 15 bases between them. CDR3 nucleotide sequence: TGTGCCAGCATTTATGCCAGTGGGAACGAGCAGTACTTC. It specifies CASIYASGNEQYF.

The chain is built from TRBV7-6 and TRBJ2-1; 7 nucleotides line up with TRBD2. Germline V CDR1 and CDR2: SGHVS, FNYEAQ. After removal of 5 bases from V and 8 bases from J, the junction contained 12 bases not matched to a gene. CDR3 length: 15 amino acids. Here the CDR3 DNA reads TGTGCCAGCAGCCTACTAGCGTGGAGAGCCCATGAGCAGTTCTTC. Translated, it gives CASSLLAWRAHEQFF.

The V and J genes are TRBV30 and TRBJ1-2; D gene unclear. Germline assignment: CDR1 GTSNPN and CDR2 SVGIG (reference sequence). Trimming left V 2 bases short and J 0 bases short, with 4 bases between. The CDR3 has 12 residues. CDR3 sequence reads: CAWSYANYGYTF. The CDR3 DNA reads as TGTGCCTGGAGTTACGCTAACTATGGCTACACCTTC.

The chain combines TRBV14 with TRBJ2-3; no reliable D call. The CDR3 sequence is 14 residues long. Looked up from germline, CDR1 is SGHDN and CDR2 is FVKESK. Between the trimmed V and J ends, which lost 0 bases and 2 bases, there was a span of 6 bases. The CDR3 bases are TGTGCCAGCAGCCAAGATGACATCACAGATACGCAGTATTTT. Translated, it gives CASSQDDITDTQYF.